What follows describes a single T cell receptor beta chain. Its target is unknown. Between the trimmed V and J ends, which lost 1 base and 4 bases, there was a span of 14 bases. The CDR3 totals 15 residues. Germline assignment: CDR1 SGHTA and CDR2 FQGNSA. Each CDR3 protein is one row after TCRdb ran MiXCR on the 5' RACE reads. The data contain roughly 380,000 distinct CDR3 sequences, more than 25% of them singletons. The sample originates from a study of identical twins' blood T cells. General study findings and limits: Twins shared more top CDR3 clonotypes than unrelated donors did. Shared environment remains a possible cause of twin similarity. Even for out-of-frame TCRbeta, twins reportedly shared V gene usage much more than unrelated donors. Shared CDR3 clonotype counts tracked mainly the product of cloneset sizes.

Specimen: PBMCs. The chain combines TRBV7-2 with TRBJ2-7; D not certain. The TCR was taken from a woman aged 18-55 years in good health. The chain's CDR3 is CASSLVRRSLYEQYF. CDR3 in DNA: TGTGCCAGCAGCTTAGTCAGACGTAGTTTGTACGAGCAGTACTTC.